One and the same sample provided the 28 T cell receptor beta chains below, sequenced in a study of CD8 T cells in ankylosing spondylitis. TCRdb re-called the 5' RACE reads with MiXCR, one entry per CDR3 protein. Altogether under 300,000 distinct CDR3 sequences are present, 15% to 20% being singletons, with the ten largest covering about a third. Material: blood, either unsorted or a sorted T cell fraction (not recorded which). The receptors originated from a male donor with ankylosing spondylitis or in good health (not recorded which).

The table lists this clonotype with many counts. The V call is TRBV6-6, the J call TRBJ1-1; maybe TRBD1 (5 bases). CDR1 is MNHNY and CDR2 is SVGAGI in the germline V gene (reference sequence). There are 12 residues in the CDR3. V was pared by 4 bases and J by 6 bases, with 9 bases between. The CDR3 DNA is TGTGCCAGCAGTTTGCGGGGCGCTGAAGCTTTCTTT. This codes for CASSLRGAEAFF.

This chain links TRBV29-1 with TRBJ2-1; the D gene is possibly TRBD2 (5 bases). The CDR3 extends over 15 amino acids. Germline CDR1 and CDR2: SQVTM and ANQGSEA. V dropped 4 bases and J dropped 4 bases, with 17 bases sitting between them. The CDR3, as DNA: TGCAGCGTTGCGGTGGTGGGAGTGGGTTACAATGAGCAGTTCTTC. Translating it yields CSVAVVGVGYNEQFF.

A few counts support this clonotype. The chain uses TRBV4-1 and TRBJ1-1; D is ambiguous. The CDR3 extends over 15 amino acids. Trimming stripped 0 bases from V and 1 base from J, with 9 bases between. From germline, CDR1 is MGHRA and CDR2 YSYEKL. CDR3 region: CASSQDQTGNTEAFF. CDR3 in DNA: TGCGCCAGCAGCCAAGATCAGACGGGGAACACTGAAGCTTTCTTT.

The chain is built from TRBV21-1 and TRBJ1-6. TRBV21-1 is reported as a pseudogene. This CDR3 region has 17 residues. The CDR3 DNA reads TGTGCCAGCAGCAAGATTGAACTCCGTGGGCATAATTCACCCCTCCACTTT. As protein: CASSKIELRGHNSPLHF.

This clonotype was counted between two and nine times. The rearrangement links TRBV29-1 to TRBJ2-7; TRBD2 matches 11 bases. The CDR3 is 13 amino acids. Germline CDR1 and CDR2: SQVTM and ANQGSEA. V was pared by 5 bases and J by 2 bases, with 2 bases of the junction left unmatched. CDR3 loop: CSVLTSGTYEQYF. For the CDR3, the DNA is TGCAGCGTTCTGACTAGCGGGACCTACGAGCAGTACTTC.

The CDR3, as DNA: TGTGCCAGCAGTCAATCAGGGACCTCTAACTATGGCTACACCTTC. It yields the protein CASSQSGTSNYGYTF. The V gene is TRBV9, the J gene TRBJ1-2; D perhaps matches TRBD1 (5 bases). Germline CDR1 is SGDLS and CDR2 is YYNGEE. This CDR3 is 15 amino acids long. Trimming stripped 5 bases from V and 0 bases from J, with 14 bases between.

This clonotype was counted between two and nine times. This chain joins TRBV30 and TRBJ2-7; possibly TRBD2 for D (7 bases). From germline, CDR1 is GTSNPN and CDR2 SVGIG (reference sequence). The length of the CDR3 is 12 residues. V lost 4 bases, J lost 7 bases, and 14 bases lay in between. CDR3 nucleotides: TGTGCCTGGACCGGGGGGCCTCGGGAGCAGTACTTC. Its translation is CAWTGGPREQYF. Filled out from reference TRBV30 and TRBJ2-7, the complete variable domain reads SQTIHQWPATLVQPVGSPLSLECTVEGTSNPNLYWYRQAAGRGLQLLFYSVGIGQISSEVPQNLSASRPQDRQFILSSKKLLLSDSGFYLCAWTGGPREQYFGPGTRLTVT.

This clonotype was observed a few times. The chain has TRBV5-6 and TRBJ1-1; 8 nucleotides agree with TRBD1. V was pared by 0 bases and J by 4 bases, with 2 bases of the junction left unmatched. Germline-derived CDR1 and CDR2 are SGHDT and YYEEEE. This CDR3 has 14 residues. The CDR3 protein is CASSLAQGVTEAFF. DNA for the CDR3: TGTGCCAGCAGCTTGGCACAGGGGGTCACTGAAGCTTTCTTT.

The sample holds a few counts of this clonotype. This chain connects TRBV28 to TRBJ2-7; TRBD2 aligns across 9 bases. This CDR3 has 15 residues. V was clipped by 5 bases and J by 1 base; unmatched bases: 6. Looked up from germline, CDR1 is MDHEN and CDR2 is SYDVKM. CDR3 amino acids: CASSPRLAESYEQYF. The CDR3 coding sequence is TGTGCCAGCAGTCCGAGACTAGCGGAGTCCTACGAGCAGTACTTC.

V usage is TRBV12-3 or TRBV12-4 and J usage is TRBJ2-2; the match to TRBD2 covers 8 bases. The CDR3 extends over 16 amino acids. The V gene end was trimmed by 6 bases and the J gene end by 1 base; junction bases not matched to a gene: 7. The CDR3 coding sequence is TGTGCCAGCAGCAACGCCGGGACTAGGAACACCGGGGAGCTGTTTTTT. The encoded protein is CASSNAGTRNTGELFF.

The genes are TRBV20-1 and TRBJ1-2; 9 positions match TRBD1. Germline trimming cut 1 base from V and 2 bases from J; bases unmatched to any gene: 8. CDR1 and CDR2 (germline): DFQATT, SNEGSKA (reference sequence). The CDR3 runs 16 residues. In DNA form, the CDR3 reads TGCAGTGCTAGAGTGGCCGGACAGGGGAGGAACTATGGCTACACCTTC. It translates to CSARVAGQGRNYGYTF.

The chain is built from TRBV19 and TRBJ1-1, with 7 bases matching TRBD1. CDR1 is LNHDA, CDR2 SQIVND, per germline (reference sequence). This CDR3 comprises 14 residues. After removal of 5 bases from V and 4 bases from J, the junction contained 7 bases not matched to a gene. In DNA, the CDR3 is TGTGCCAGTAGTGTGGAGGGGGCCGCCACTGAAGCTTTCTTT. It translates to CASSVEGAATEAFF.

This clonotype was seen more than once but under ten times. This chain links TRBV29-1 with TRBJ2-1, with D unclear. The CDR3 consists of 11 residues. Germline V gives CDR1 SQVTM, CDR2 ANQGSEA. The V and J ends lost 5 bases and 3 bases respectively, with 5 bases between them. CDR3 DNA: TGCAGCGTTCCGGACTACAATGAGCAGTTCTTC. It encodes CSVPDYNEQFF.

This clonotype has a handful of counts. The chain joins TRBV27 to TRBJ2-3, with 9 bases aligning to TRBD1. J gave up 3 bases and V 6 bases, and 7 bases lay outside the gene matches. The CDR3 loop spans 15 amino acids. The germline V gene encodes CDR1 MNHEY and CDR2 SMNVEV (reference sequence). The CDR3 protein is CASREGTGRTDTQYF. CDR3 in DNA: TGTGCCAGCAGGGAAGGGACAGGGAGGACAGATACGCAGTATTTT.

This chain joins TRBV4-1 and TRBJ1-1, with 12 bases matching TRBD1. From germline, CDR1 is MGHRA and CDR2 YSYEKL. V lost 0 bases and J lost 3; bases outside the gene matches: 2. This CDR3 has 16 amino acids. The CDR3 sequence is CASSQDGTGGYTEAFF. CDR3 DNA: TGCGCCAGCAGCCAAGATGGGACAGGGGGCTACACTGAAGCTTTCTTT.

J is TRBJ2-5 and V is TRBV7-9, with 7 bases that match TRBD2. J gave up 3 bases and V 5 bases, and 15 bases lay outside the gene matches. The CDR3 sequence is 17 residues long. The germline CDR1 and CDR2 sequences are SEHNR and FQNEAQ (reference sequence). In nucleotides, the CDR3 is TGTGCCAGCAGCACCCTCGGGGGAGGGCCTTTAGAAGAGACCCAGTACTTC. Its protein is CASSTLGGGPLEETQYF.

The table lists this clonotype with many counts. This chain links TRBV15 with TRBJ2-5; 10 bases agree with TRBD1. The CDR3 totals 16 residues. Germline V CDR1 and CDR2: LNHNV, YYDKDF (reference sequence). The J segment lost 4 bases and the V segment lost 1 base, leaving 6 bases of the junction unmatched. The CDR3 region is CATSRGDRGLAETQYF. In nucleotides, the CDR3 is TGTGCCACCAGCAGAGGCGACAGGGGGCTTGCAGAGACCCAGTACTTC.

This sequence joins TRBV24-1 and TRBJ2-2; tentatively, D is TRBD1 (5 bases). V was trimmed by 4 bases and J by 0 bases, leaving 11 bases between them. The CDR3 extends over 16 amino acids. Germline V lookup: CDR1 KGHDR, CDR2 SFDVKD. DNA of the CDR3: TGTGCCACCAGTGACCTCAGGGTTCCGAACACCGGGGAGCTGTTTTTT. Its protein product is CATSDLRVPNTGELFF.

The chain has TRBV7-3 and TRBJ2-1, with 8 bases matching TRBD1. The germline V gene encodes CDR1 SGHTA and CDR2 FQGTGA. CDR3 size: 15 residues. J gave up 8 bases and V 5 bases, and 11 bases lay outside the gene matches. Here the CDR3 reads CASSDRDRIRDEQFF. The CDR3 bases are TGTGCCAGCAGCGATAGGGACAGGATAAGGGATGAGCAGTTCTTC.

The rearrangement uses TRBV4-2 and TRBJ2-1; 10 nucleotides line up with TRBD2. Germline V gives CDR1 LGHNA, CDR2 YNFKEQ. This CDR3 is 18 amino acids long. Trimming at V came to 0 bases and at J to 5 bases, leaving 10 bases not matched to a gene. The CDR3 coding sequence is TGTGCCAGCAGCCAAGATAGCGGGAGGTTAGTGGGGGACAATGAGCAGTTCTTC. Translating it yields CASSQDSGRLVGDNEQFF.

The J gene is TRBJ2-7, the V gene TRBV27, with 11 bases that match TRBD2. Losses at the gene ends were 5 bases for V and 5 bases for J; bases not matched to a gene: 8. Germline loops: CDR1 MNHEY, CDR2 SMNVEV (reference sequence). CDR3 size: 15 residues. CDR3: CASSVGTSGRDEQYF. The CDR3 nucleotides are TGTGCCAGCAGTGTAGGGACTAGCGGTAGGGACGAGCAGTACTTC.

In its sample, this clonotype was seen many times. This chain connects TRBV11-3 to TRBJ2-4; D not resolved. V lost 9 bases and J 10 bases, leaving 7 bases between the germline ends. The CDR3 covers 9 residues. CDR1 and CDR2 (germline): SGHNT, YENEEA. CDR3 sequence reads: CASPPIQYF. In nucleotides, the CDR3 is TGTGCCAGTCCCCCGATTCAGTACTTC.

This sequence joins TRBV4-3 and TRBJ2-2, with TRBD2 identical over 7 bases. The CDR3 runs to 16 residues. V lost 1 base and J lost 7; bases outside the gene matches: 9. Germline lookup yields CDR1 LGHNA and CDR2 YSLEER. The CDR3 nucleotides read TGCGCCAGCAGCCAAGGGAGGGGAGGGCTCGGCGGGGAGCTGTTTTTT. As protein: CASSQGRGGLGGELFF.

This clonotype was observed a handful of times. The V gene is TRBV7-9, the J gene TRBJ2-7, with D maybe TRBD2 (6 bases). In germline, CDR1 is SEHNR, CDR2 FQNEAQ (reference sequence). The germline V and J ends were trimmed by 5 bases and 3 bases, with 20 bases remaining between them. The CDR3 has 16 amino acids. The DNA for the CDR3 is TGTGCCAGCAGCCCTTCCCTAGCGTTGCAGATCTACGAGCAGTACTTC. Its protein product is CASSPSLALQIYEQYF.

The table lists this clonotype with a few counts. The chain combines TRBV4-3 with TRBJ1-1, with D perhaps matching TRBD1 (5 bases). Trimming cost V 0 bases and J 6 bases, with 11 bases left between them. Germline V gene sequence: CDR1 LGHNA, CDR2 YSLEER. The CDR3 runs 14 residues. The CDR3 DNA reads as TGCGCCAGCAGCCAAGATAGCGGGGACCCTGAAGCTTTCTTT. Amino acids: CASSQDSGDPEAFF.

This clonotype has a handful of counts. This chain uses TRBV5-1 with TRBJ2-5; 9 bases map to TRBD1. The CDR3 spans 16 residues. Germline V gene sequence: CDR1 SGHRS, CDR2 YFSETQ. V lost 1 base to trimming and J lost 1 base; unmatched junction nucleotides: 5. CDR3 sequence (DNA): TGCGCCAGCAGCTTGCCCGGGACAGGGTCCCAAGAGACCCAGTACTTC. Translation gives CASSLPGTGSQETQYF.

This clonotype was seen at least ten times. The chain carries TRBV5-6 and TRBJ2-5, with 7 nucleotides matching TRBD1. The germline gives CDR1 SGHDT, CDR2 YYEEEE. The ends lost 4 bases at V and 2 bases at J; junction bases unmatched: 5. The CDR3 length is 14 residues. CDR3 in amino acids: CASSSPTGQETQYF. The DNA of the CDR3 is TGTGCCAGCAGCAGTCCGACAGGGCAAGAGACCCAGTACTTC.

In this sample, this clonotype turned up a few times. The chain is built from TRBV7-9 and TRBJ2-3; D remains unclear. This CDR3 contains 17 residues. Germline V lookup: CDR1 SEHNR, CDR2 FQNEAQ (reference sequence). V was trimmed by 1 base and J by 2 bases, leaving 16 bases between them. CDR3 sequence (DNA): TGTGCCAGCAGCTTAGATGTGCGGAGTGCCCCCACAGATACGCAGTATTTT. This gives the protein CASSLDVRSAPTDTQYF.